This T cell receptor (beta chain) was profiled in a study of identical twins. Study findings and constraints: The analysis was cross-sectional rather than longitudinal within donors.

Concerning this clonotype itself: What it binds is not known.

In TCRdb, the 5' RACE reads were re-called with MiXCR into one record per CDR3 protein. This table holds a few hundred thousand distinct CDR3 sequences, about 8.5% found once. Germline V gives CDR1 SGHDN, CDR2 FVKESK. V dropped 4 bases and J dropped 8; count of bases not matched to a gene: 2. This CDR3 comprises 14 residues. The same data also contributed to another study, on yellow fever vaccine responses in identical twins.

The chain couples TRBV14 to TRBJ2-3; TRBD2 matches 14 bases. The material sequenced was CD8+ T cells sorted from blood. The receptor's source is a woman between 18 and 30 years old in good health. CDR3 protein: CASSLTSGRVTQYF. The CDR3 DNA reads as TGTGCCAGCAGCCTGACTAGCGGGAGGGTTACGCAGTATTTT.